This T cell receptor beta chain was obtained from a study of OX40 agonist ivuxolimab in advanced cancers. Across the study: Each dose-escalation patient presented with hepatocellular carcinoma, melanoma, renal cell or head and neck cancer.

The V and J ends lost 5 bases and 4 bases respectively, with 9 bases between them. Per germline, CDR1 SGHRS and CDR2 YFSETQ. The CDR3 length is 12 residues. TCRdb's table, derived via immunoSEQ multiplex PCR, lists solely in-frame clones and lacks some. This sample has around 67,000 clones, with roughly 80% found just once. Source: CD4+ or CD8+ T cells sorted from blood, taken in a trial of the OX40 agonist ivuxolimab. V and J are TRBV5-1 and TRBJ1-2; D call uncertain. The clonotype was recovered from an adult with an advanced solid tumor such as melanoma, head and neck, liver or kidney cancer. CDR3 in DNA: TGCGCCAGCAGGAGTGAATCCTATGGCTACACCTTC. This encodes CASRSESYGYTF.